This T cell receptor beta chain emerged from a study of OX40 agonist ivuxolimab in advanced cancers. Study-level results: Among some nonresponders, normalized T-cell clonal expansion was also low.

In regard to this clone: Antigen unknown.

Data came from immunoSEQ multiplex PCR; TCRdb stores just in-frame clones and leaves some out. The profile shows more than 70,000 clones, roughly nine tenths of them singletons. The CDR3 spans 14 residues. From germline, CDR1 is LNHDA and CDR2 SQIVND (reference sequence). Unmatched junction bases numbered 5, after V lost 4 bases and J lost 5 bases. The genes are TRBV19 and TRBJ1-1; 9 bases match TRBD1. The TCR comes from an adult with an advanced solid tumor such as melanoma, head and neck, liver or kidney cancer. Sequenced material: CD4+ or CD8+ T cells sorted from blood, taken in a trial of the OX40 agonist ivuxolimab. This CDR3 is CASSTGQGETEAFF. In nucleotides, the CDR3 is TGTGCCAGTAGTACGGGACAGGGTGAAACTGAAGCTTTCTTT.